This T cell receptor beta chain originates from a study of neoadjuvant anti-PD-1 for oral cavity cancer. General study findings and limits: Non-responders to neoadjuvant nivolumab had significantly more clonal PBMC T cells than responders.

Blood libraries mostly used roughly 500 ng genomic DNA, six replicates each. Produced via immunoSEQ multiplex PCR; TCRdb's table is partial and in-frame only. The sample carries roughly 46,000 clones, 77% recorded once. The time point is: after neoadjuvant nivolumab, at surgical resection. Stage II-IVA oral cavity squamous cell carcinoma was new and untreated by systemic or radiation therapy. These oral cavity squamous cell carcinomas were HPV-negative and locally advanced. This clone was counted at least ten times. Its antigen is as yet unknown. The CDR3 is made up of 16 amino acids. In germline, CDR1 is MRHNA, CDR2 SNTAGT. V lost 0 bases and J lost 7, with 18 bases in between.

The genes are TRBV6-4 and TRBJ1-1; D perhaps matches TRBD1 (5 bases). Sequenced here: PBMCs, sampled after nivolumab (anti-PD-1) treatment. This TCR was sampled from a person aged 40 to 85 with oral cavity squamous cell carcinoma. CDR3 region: CASSDSVARGRGEAFF. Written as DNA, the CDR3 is TGTGCCAGCAGTGACTCTGTGGCTAGGGGACGTGGTGAAGCTTTCTTT.